Presented here are 16 T cell receptor beta chains from one specimen sequenced in a study of T-cell reconstitution after alpha-beta-depleted transplantation in children. Unique molecular identifiers were incorporated during preparation of the TCRbeta library. TCRdb called the PCR reads again in MiXCR, with one record for every CDR3 protein. The repertoire includes about a million distinct CDR3 sequences, 25% to 30% of them detected once, and 25% to 35% sits in the top ten. This specimen consisted of PBMCs, mostly from graft donor cells, obtained 360 days after TCRalphabeta/CD19-depleted stem cell transplant. All receptors derive from a boy younger than two who had a stem cell transplant for SCID, so the T cells may come from the graft donor.

The V call is TRBV29-1, the J call TRBJ2-7; possibly TRBD2 for D (6 bases). V gave up 0 bases and J gave up 0 bases, with 18 bases separating them. This CDR3 comprises 17 residues. In germline, CDR1 is SQVTM, CDR2 ANQGSEA. Written as DNA, the CDR3 is TGCAGCGTTGAAGATATTGGAGGGGATGGGAGCTCCTACGAGCAGTACTTC. It is translated as CSVEDIGGDGSSYEQYF.

This clonotype appeared a single time. The V call is TRBV15, the J call TRBJ2-5, with D possibly being TRBD2 (7 bases). This CDR3 region has 14 residues. V was shortened by 7 bases and J by 2 bases, with 14 bases between the two germline ends. CDR1 is LNHNV and CDR2 is YYDKDF in the germline V gene (reference sequence). CDR3 sequence (DNA): TGTGCCACCAAGGGAGGGACATTGCAAGAGACCCAGTACTTC. Protein: CATKGGTLQETQYF.

The rearrangement joins TRBV20-1 to TRBJ1-1; possibly TRBD1 for D (5 bases). Germline-derived CDR1 and CDR2 are DFQATT and SNEGSKA (reference sequence). Trimming removed 3 bases at V and 3 bases at J, with 8 bases between. The CDR3 covers 12 residues. In nucleotides, the CDR3 is TGCAGTGCTAGCCGGGGGTACACTGAAGCTTTCTTT. Translated, it gives CSASRGYTEAFF.

This chain links TRBV9 with TRBJ2-7; 12 positions agree with TRBD2. Germline trimming cut 4 bases from V and 1 base from J; bases unmatched to any gene: 6. Germline V gives CDR1 SGDLS, CDR2 YYNGEE. The CDR3 covers 16 residues. The CDR3 nucleotides read TGTGCCAGCAGCCCTCTAGCGGGGGGGTTATCCTACGAGCAGTACTTC. Its translation: CASSPLAGGLSYEQYF.

This chain connects TRBV2 to TRBJ2-7; 11 bases fit TRBD2. The germline V gene has CDR1 SNHLY and CDR2 FYNNEI. CDR3 length: 15 residues. After removal of 4 bases from V and 5 bases from J, the junction contained 7 bases not matched to a gene. DNA of the CDR3: TGTGCCAGCAGTGGAGTAGCGGGGGGGCTGGACGAGCAGTACTTC. As protein: CASSGVAGGLDEQYF.

This clonotype was seen many times. This chain links TRBV28 with TRBJ2-5; tentative D call: TRBD2 (6 bases). The germline V and J ends were trimmed by 2 bases and 7 bases, with 17 bases remaining between them. The CDR3 totals 15 residues. Germline CDR1 reads MDHEN; CDR2 reads SYDVKM. This chain's CDR3 is CASSLSWQGGGTQYF. The CDR3 nucleotides read TGTGCCAGCAGTTTAAGTTGGCAGGGAGGCGGGACCCAGTACTTC.

The chain has TRBV24-1 and TRBJ2-1; 7 nucleotides line up with TRBD1. The CDR3 spans 15 residues. The germline V gene encodes CDR1 KGHDR and CDR2 SFDVKD. Unmatched junction bases numbered 9, after V lost 5 bases and J lost 6 bases. CDR3 sequence reads: CATSVGQGVSNEQFF. CDR3 nucleotides: TGTGCCACCAGTGTGGGGCAGGGGGTTTCCAATGAGCAGTTCTTC.

This chain joins TRBV27 and TRBJ2-2; D is perhaps TRBD2 (7 bases). Trimming pared 3 bases from V and 6 bases from J, leaving 14 bases between. The CDR3 has 15 residues. Germline values: CDR1 MNHEY, CDR2 SMNVEV (reference sequence). This chain's CDR3 is CASSLRGGGPGELFF. The CDR3 DNA sequence: TGTGCCAGCAGTTTGAGGGGAGGGGGTCCCGGGGAGCTGTTTTTT.

The chain links TRBV12-3 or TRBV12-4 to TRBJ1-1; the D gene is possibly TRBD1 (5 bases). This CDR3 has 15 residues. V dropped 5 bases and J dropped 4 bases, with 17 bases sitting between them. The CDR3: CASSRDGHGITEAFF. The CDR3 DNA reads TGTGCCAGCAGTCGGGACGGACACGGGATCACTGAAGCTTTCTTT.

This sequence joins TRBV7-9 and TRBJ2-2; the match to TRBD1 covers 7 bases. The CDR3 loop spans 13 amino acids. Germline V gene data show CDR1 as SEHNR and CDR2 as FQNEAQ (reference sequence). J was trimmed by 6 bases and V by 5 bases; bases with no gene match: 3. CDR3 nucleotide sequence: TGTGCCAGCAGCCGTGACAGGGCCGGGGAGCTGTTTTTT. Protein sequence: CASSRDRAGELFF.

This clonotype came up a few times. The chain employs TRBV20-1 and TRBJ2-3; the D gene is possibly TRBD2 (5 bases). The CDR3 covers 13 residues. V lost 0 bases and J lost 10, with 14 bases in between. Germline CDR1 reads DFQATT; CDR2 reads SNEGSKA (reference sequence). CDR3 coding DNA: TGCAGTGCTAGAGAGGCCCCGCCGAGGGCGCAGTATTTT. This encodes CSAREAPPRAQYF.

The count of this clonotype is one. The CDR3 is CASSGGLLAGVETQYF. The CDR3 region has the DNA TGCGCCAGCAGCGGAGGATTACTAGCGGGAGTGGAGACCCAGTACTTC. V usage is TRBV5-1 and J usage is TRBJ2-5, with 11 bases aligning to TRBD2. The germline CDR1 and CDR2 sequences are SGHRS and YFSETQ. The CDR3 has 16 residues. V shed 4 bases and J 5 bases; nucleotides not matched to a gene: 10.

V is TRBV7-9 and J is TRBJ2-3; tentative D call: TRBD2 (7 bases). The CDR3 is 16 amino acids. Germline lookup yields CDR1 SEHNR and CDR2 FQNEAQ (reference sequence). V was cut by 2 bases and J by 0 bases, with 12 bases left in between. The CDR3 bases are TGTGCCAGCAGCTTATTGAGGGGGGGGAGCACAGATACGCAGTATTTT. Protein: CASSLLRGGSTDTQYF.

The genes are TRBV6-2 or TRBV6-3 and TRBJ1-2; the match to TRBD1 covers 7 bases. The CDR3 has 13 residues. The V gene end was trimmed by 10 bases and the J gene end by 4 bases; junction bases not matched to a gene: 9. Germline CDR1 MNHEY, CDR2 SVGEGT. Written as DNA, the CDR3 is TGTGCCACCCAATCTCGGGACAGCTATGGCTACACCTTC. Translation gives CATQSRDSYGYTF.

This chain uses TRBV2 with TRBJ2-3; tentatively, D is TRBD1 (5 bases). Trimming removed 0 bases from V and 0 bases from J, with 19 bases in between. CDR1 is SNHLY and CDR2 is FYNNEI in the germline V gene. The CDR3 runs 19 residues. The chain's CDR3 is CASSEAPGLQAQSTDTQYF. The CDR3 coding sequence is TGTGCCAGCAGTGAAGCGCCCGGGTTACAGGCCCAAAGCACAGATACGCAGTATTTT.

This clonotype was seen repeatedly, ten times or more. The chain couples TRBV7-6 to TRBJ2-5, with D hard to call. CDR3 size: 11 residues. V was shortened by 5 bases and J by 2 bases, with 3 bases between the two germline ends. Germline CDR1 reads SGHVS; CDR2 reads FNYEAQ. CDR3: CASSVQETQYF. CDR3 DNA: TGTGCCAGCAGCGTACAAGAGACCCAGTACTTC.